This T cell receptor beta chain was retrieved from a study of control samples from healthy donors and cancer patients. The repertoire was sequenced with immunoSEQ multiplex PCR; TCRdb's copy has only in-frame clones and lacks some. The table includes 90,000 to 100,000 clones, 88% detected once. Looked up from germline, CDR1 is MNHEY and CDR2 is SVGEGT. CDR3 length: 13 residues. Trimming stripped 6 bases from V and 9 bases from J, with 18 bases between. Material for sequencing was blood. The chain is built from TRBV6-2 or TRBV6-3 and TRBJ2-7; a weak D match, TRBD1 (6 bases). The TCR comes from a woman in her 70s in good health. CDR3 residues: CASSNLIRGRQYF. The CDR3 DNA reads TGTGCCAGCAGCAATTTGATCAGGGGTAGGCAGTACTTC.